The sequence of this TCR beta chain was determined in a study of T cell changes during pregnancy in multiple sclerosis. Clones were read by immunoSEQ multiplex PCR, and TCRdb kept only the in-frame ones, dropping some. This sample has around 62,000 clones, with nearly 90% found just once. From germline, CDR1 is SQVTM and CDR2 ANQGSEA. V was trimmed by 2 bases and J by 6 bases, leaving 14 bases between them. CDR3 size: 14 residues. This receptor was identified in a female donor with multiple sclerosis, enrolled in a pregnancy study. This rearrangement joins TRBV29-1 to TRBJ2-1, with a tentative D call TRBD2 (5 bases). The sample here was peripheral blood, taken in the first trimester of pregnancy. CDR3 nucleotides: TGCAGCGTTGAACTAGCCGAGTCTCTCAATGAGCAGTTCTTC. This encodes CSVELAESLNEQFF.